In this sample, the clone carrying this TCR beta chain is medium-sized (0.01 to 0.1%). This sample was taken from a study of low-dose radiotherapy and immunotherapy resistance in tumors. Documented time point: after trial treatment. Treatment specified: LDRT plus nivolumab, ipilimumab, low-dose cyclophosphamide and aspirin (RACIN trial). First-strand cDNA relied on TRAV- and TRBV-specific primers spanning alpha and beta chains. With a V-primer adapter and a constant-region primer, TCRs were amplified for about 19 PCR cycles. TCRdb recomputed calls from the reads with MiXCR, one row per CDR3 protein. Found here are about 30,000 distinct CDR3 sequences, under 55% of them singletons; the top ten hold around 6%. This specimen consisted of PBMCs, obtained after low-dose radiotherapy plus immunotherapy. The sequence was obtained from a male donor with gallbladder cancer.

The CDR3 nucleotides are TGTGCCAGCAGCAAAGGGATCTCGTGGGATAGGCAGGACTACGAGCAGTACTTC. Its protein is CASSKGISWDRQDYEQYF. The V call is TRBV21-1, the J call TRBJ2-7. TRBV21-1 represents a pseudogene. The CDR3 is made up of 18 amino acids.